The TCR beta chain described here comes from a study of cytomegalovirus exposure and HLA in healthy donors. Whole-study findings and limits: A list of roughly 160 TCR beta chains associated with cytomegalovirus was given. Immune exposure information comprised only CMV serostatus. From TCR beta sequences, most subjects' HLA-A and HLA-B alleles were reportedly predicted accurately.

The length of the CDR3 is 17 residues. V shed 0 bases, J shed 4 bases, and the junction held 9 bases outside the gene matches. The V gene's germline CDR1 is SGDLS and CDR2 YYNGEE. PCR amplification relied on 60 Vbeta primers (plus 13 Jbeta primers). Sequencing was performed with immunoSEQ multiplex PCR; in TCRdb, only in-frame clones are kept and a portion is missing. The table records 150,000 to 200,000 clones, approximately 81% of them present only once. As regards this clone: As yet, its antigen is unknown.

The TCR originated in a female donor in good health and CMV-seronegative. The chain uses TRBV9 and TRBJ1-5; 8 bases agree with TRBD1. The material sequenced was PBMCs. Here the CDR3 DNA reads TGTGCCAGCAGCGTAGTAGGACAGGGTCCTTTAAATCAGCCCCAGCATTTT. Its protein is CASSVVGQGPLNQPQHF.